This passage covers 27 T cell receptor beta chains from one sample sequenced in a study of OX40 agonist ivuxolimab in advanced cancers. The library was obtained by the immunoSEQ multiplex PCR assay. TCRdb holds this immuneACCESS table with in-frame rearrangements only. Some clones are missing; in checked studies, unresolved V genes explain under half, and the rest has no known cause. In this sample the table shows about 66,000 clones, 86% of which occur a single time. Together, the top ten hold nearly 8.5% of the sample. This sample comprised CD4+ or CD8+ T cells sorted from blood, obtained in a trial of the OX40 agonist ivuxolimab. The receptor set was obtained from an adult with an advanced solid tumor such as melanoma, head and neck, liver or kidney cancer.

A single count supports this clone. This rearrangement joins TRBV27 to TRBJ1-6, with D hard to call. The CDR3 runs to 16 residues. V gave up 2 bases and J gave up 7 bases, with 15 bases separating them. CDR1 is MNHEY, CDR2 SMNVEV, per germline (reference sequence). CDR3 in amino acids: CASSLNWERLNSPLHF. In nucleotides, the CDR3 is TGTGCCAGCAGTTTAAATTGGGAGCGTCTCAATTCACCCCTCCACTTT.

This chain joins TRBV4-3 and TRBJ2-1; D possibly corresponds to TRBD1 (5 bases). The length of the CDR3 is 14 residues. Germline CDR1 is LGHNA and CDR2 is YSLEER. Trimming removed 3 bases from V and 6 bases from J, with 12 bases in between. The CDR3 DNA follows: TGCGCCAGCAGCCATAGGGCAGGGCGCAATGAGCAGTTCTTC. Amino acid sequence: CASSHRAGRNEQFF.

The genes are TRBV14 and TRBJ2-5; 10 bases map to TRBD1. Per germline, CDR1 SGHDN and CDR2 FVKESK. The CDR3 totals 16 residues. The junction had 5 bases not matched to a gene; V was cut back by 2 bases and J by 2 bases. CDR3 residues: CASSQFGTGVQETQYF. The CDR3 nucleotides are TGTGCCAGCAGCCAATTCGGGACAGGGGTACAAGAGACCCAGTACTTC.

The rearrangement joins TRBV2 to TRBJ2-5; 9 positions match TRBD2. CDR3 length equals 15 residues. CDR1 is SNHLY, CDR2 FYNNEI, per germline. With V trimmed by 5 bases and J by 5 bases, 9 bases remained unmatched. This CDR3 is CASSRSGGPEETQYF. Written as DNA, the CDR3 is TGTGCCAGCAGTAGGAGCGGGGGGCCGGAGGAGACCCAGTACTTC.

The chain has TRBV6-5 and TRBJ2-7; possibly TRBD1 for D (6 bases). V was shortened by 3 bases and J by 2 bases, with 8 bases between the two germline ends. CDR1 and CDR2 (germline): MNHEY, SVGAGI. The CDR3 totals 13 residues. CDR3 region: CASSYRGTYEQYF. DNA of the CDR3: TGTGCCAGCAGTTATAGGGGGACCTACGAGCAGTACTTC.

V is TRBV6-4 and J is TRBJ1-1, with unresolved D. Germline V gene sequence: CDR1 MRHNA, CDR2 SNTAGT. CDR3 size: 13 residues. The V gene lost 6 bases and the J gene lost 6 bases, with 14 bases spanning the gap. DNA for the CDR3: TGTGCCAGCAGAGCACCTGGCGTTGCTGAAGCTTTCTTT. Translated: CASRAPGVAEAFF.

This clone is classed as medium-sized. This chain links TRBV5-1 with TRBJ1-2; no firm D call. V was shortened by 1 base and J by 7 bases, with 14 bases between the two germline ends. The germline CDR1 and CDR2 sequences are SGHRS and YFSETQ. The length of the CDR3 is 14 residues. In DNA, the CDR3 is TGCGCCAGCAGCTTGCAGTCCCTCACGGGTGGCTACACCTTC. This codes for CASSLQSLTGGYTF.

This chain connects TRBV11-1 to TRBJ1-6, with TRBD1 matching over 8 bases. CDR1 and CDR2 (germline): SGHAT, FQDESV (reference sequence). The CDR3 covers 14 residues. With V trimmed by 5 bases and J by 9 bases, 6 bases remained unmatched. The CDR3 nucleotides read TGTGCCAGCAGCCTTACCAGGGGGCCTTCACCCCTCCACTTT. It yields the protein CASSLTRGPSPLHF. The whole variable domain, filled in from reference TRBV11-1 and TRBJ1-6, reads EAEVAQSPRYKITEKSQAVAFWCDPISGHATLYWYRQILGQGPELLVQFQDESVVDDSQLPKDRFSAERLKGVDSTLKIQPAELGDSAMYLCASSLTRGPSPLHFGNGTRLTVT.

The CDR3 sequence is CASSTVTFGAEAFF. The CDR3 DNA is TGTGCCAGTAGTACCGTGACATTCGGAGCTGAAGCTTTCTTT. The chain employs TRBV19 and TRBJ1-1; D is unresolved. V shed 4 bases and J shed 6 bases, with 15 bases lying between them. The CDR3 loop spans 14 amino acids. Germline V lookup: CDR1 LNHDA, CDR2 SQIVND (reference sequence).

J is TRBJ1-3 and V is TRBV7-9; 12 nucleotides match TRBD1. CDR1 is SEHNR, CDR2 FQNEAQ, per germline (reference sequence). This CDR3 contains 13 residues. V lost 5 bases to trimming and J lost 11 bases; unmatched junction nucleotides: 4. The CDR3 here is CASSRDRGPAIYF. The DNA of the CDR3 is TGTGCCAGCAGCCGGGACAGGGGGCCGGCCATATATTTT.

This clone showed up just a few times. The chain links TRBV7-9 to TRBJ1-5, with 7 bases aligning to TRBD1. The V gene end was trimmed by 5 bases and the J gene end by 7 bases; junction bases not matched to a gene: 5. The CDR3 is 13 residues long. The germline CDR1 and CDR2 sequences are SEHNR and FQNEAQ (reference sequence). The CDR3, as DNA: TGTGCCAGCAGCAAGCAAGGGGGCCAGCCCCAGCATTTT. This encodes CASSKQGGQPQHF.

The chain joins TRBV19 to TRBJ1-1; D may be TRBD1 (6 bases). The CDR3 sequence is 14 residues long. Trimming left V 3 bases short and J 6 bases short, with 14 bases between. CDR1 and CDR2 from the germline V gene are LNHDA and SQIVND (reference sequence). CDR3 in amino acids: CASSIIQGGAEAFF. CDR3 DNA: TGTGCCAGTAGTATTATACAGGGAGGAGCTGAAGCTTTCTTT.

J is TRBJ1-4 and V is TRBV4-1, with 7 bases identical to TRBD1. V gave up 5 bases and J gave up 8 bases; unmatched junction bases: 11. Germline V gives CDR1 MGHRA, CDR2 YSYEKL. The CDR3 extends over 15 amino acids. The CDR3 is CASSVGQARREKLFF. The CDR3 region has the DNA TGCGCCAGCAGCGTCGGACAGGCCAGAAGGGAAAAACTGTTTTTT.

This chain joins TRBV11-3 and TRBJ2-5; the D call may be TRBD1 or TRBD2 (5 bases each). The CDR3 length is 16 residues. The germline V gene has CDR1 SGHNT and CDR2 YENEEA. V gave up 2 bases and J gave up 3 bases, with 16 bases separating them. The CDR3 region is CASSLFYGAGEETQYF. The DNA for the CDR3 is TGTGCCAGCAGCTTATTTTACGGGGCCGGAGAAGAGACCCAGTACTTC.

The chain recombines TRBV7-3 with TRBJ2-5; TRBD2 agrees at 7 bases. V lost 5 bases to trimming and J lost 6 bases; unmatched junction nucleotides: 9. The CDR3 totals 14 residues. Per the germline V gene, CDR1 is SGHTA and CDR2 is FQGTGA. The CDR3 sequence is CASSQGGLGKTQYF. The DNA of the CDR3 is TGTGCCAGCAGCCAGGGAGGGTTAGGAAAGACCCAGTACTTC.

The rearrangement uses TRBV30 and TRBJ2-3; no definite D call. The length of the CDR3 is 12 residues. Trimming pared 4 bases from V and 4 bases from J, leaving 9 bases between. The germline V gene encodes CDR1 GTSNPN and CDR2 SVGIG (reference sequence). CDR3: CAWTRSPDTQYF. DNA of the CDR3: TGTGCCTGGACTAGAAGTCCAGATACGCAGTATTTT.

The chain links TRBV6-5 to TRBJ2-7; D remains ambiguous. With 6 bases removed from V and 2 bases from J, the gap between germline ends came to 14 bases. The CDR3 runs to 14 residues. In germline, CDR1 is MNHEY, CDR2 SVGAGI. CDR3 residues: CASSPPGQPYEQYF. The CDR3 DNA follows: TGTGCCAGCAGCCCACCGGGCCAACCCTACGAGCAGTACTTC.

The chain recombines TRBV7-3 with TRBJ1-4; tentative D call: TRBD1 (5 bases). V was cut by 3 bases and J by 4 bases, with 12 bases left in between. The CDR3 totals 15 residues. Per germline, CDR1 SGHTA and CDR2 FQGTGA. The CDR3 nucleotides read TGTGCCAGCAGCTTCCAGACGGGGGATAATGAAAAACTGTTTTTT. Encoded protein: CASSFQTGDNEKLFF.

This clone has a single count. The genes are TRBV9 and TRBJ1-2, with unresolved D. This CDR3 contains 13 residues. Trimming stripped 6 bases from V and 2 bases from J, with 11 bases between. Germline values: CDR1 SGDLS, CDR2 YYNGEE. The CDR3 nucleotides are TGTGCCAGCACTTCAAACGGAAACTATGGCTACACCTTC. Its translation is CASTSNGNYGYTF.

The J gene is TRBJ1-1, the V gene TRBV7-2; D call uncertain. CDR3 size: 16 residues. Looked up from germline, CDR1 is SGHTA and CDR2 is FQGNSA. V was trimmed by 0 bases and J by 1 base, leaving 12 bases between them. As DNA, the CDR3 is TGTGCCAGCAGCTTAGCGCGTAGCAAATCGAACACTGAAGCTTTCTTT. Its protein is CASSLARSKSNTEAFF.

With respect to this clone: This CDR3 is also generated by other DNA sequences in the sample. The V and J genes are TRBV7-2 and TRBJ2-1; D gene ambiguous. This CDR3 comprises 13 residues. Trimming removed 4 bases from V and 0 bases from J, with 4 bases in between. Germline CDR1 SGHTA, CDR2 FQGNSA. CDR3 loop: CASSSSSYNEQFF. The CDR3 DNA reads TGTGCCAGCAGCTCCAGCTCCTACAATGAGCAGTTCTTC.

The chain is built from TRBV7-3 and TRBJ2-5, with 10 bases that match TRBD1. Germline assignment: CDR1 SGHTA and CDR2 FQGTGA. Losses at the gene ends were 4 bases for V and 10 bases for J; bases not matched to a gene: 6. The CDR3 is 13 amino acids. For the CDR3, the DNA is TGTGCCAGCAGCTCAGGGGACAGGGGTGTCCAGTACTTC. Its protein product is CASSSGDRGVQYF.

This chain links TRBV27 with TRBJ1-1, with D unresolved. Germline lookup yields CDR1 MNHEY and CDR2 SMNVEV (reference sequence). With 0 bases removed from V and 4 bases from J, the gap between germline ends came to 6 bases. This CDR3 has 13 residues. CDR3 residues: CASSLSRGTEAFF. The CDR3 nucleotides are TGTGCCAGCAGTTTATCGCGGGGCACTGAAGCTTTCTTT.

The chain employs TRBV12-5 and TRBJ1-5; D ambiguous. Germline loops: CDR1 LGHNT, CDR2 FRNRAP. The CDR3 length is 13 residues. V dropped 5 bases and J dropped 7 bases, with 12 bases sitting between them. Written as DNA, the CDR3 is TGTGCTAGTGGTCTCGGAACGCCACAGCCCCAGCATTTT. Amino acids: CASGLGTPQPQHF.

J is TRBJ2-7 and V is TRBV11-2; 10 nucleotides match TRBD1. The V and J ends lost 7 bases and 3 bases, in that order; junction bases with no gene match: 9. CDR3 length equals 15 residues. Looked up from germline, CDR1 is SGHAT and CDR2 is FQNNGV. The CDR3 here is CASKGRTGGFYEQYF. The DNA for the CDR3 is TGTGCCAGCAAAGGGAGGACAGGGGGATTCTACGAGCAGTACTTC.

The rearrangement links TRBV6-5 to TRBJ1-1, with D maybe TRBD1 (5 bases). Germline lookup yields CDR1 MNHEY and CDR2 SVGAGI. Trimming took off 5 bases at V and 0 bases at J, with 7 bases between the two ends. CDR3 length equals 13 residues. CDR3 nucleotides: TGTGCCAGCAGTGTACAGGTGAACACTGAAGCTTTCTTT. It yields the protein CASSVQVNTEAFF.

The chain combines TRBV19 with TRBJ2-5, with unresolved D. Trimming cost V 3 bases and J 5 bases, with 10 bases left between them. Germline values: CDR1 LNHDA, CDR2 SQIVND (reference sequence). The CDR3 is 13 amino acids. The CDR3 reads CASSMVVRETQYF. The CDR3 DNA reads TGTGCCAGTAGTATGGTCGTCCGGGAGACCCAGTACTTC.